Each of the 8 T cell receptor beta chains below was sequenced from the same sample in a study of T cell changes during pregnancy in multiple sclerosis. Clones were sequenced by immunoSEQ multiplex PCR, and TCRdb holds only the in-frame ones, with some missing. This sample has 80,000 or so clones, with about 90% found just once. The sequences come from peripheral blood, collected before pregnancy. These receptor sequences come from a female donor with multiple sclerosis, enrolled in a pregnancy study.

This chain uses TRBV6-5 with TRBJ1-2; possible D gene TRBD1, 6 bases. The germline CDR1 and CDR2 sequences are MNHEY and SVGAGI. Trimming cost V 6 bases and J 13 bases, with 18 bases left between them. The CDR3 length is 12 residues. CDR3 protein: CASSAPTGQSTF. CDR3 sequence (DNA): TGTGCCAGCAGCGCCCCCACAGGGCAGAGCACCTTC.

The CDR3 sequence: CASRPRGDTQYF. The DNA of the CDR3 is TGCGCCAGCAGGCCCCGGGGAGATACGCAGTATTTT. The chain is built from TRBV5-1 and TRBJ2-3, with a tentative D call TRBD2 (5 bases). The CDR3 totals 12 residues. V was pared by 5 bases and J by 5 bases, with 9 bases between. Germline assignment: CDR1 SGHRS and CDR2 YFSETQ.

The count of this clone is one. The CDR3 loop is CASSLEDFGGNEQFF. In DNA, the CDR3 is TGCGCCAGCAGCTTGGAGGATTTCGGGGGCAATGAGCAGTTCTTC. This rearrangement joins TRBV5-1 to TRBJ2-1; D may be TRBD2 (6 bases). V gave up 0 bases and J gave up 6 bases, with 13 bases separating them. Germline CDR1 is SGHRS and CDR2 is YFSETQ. The CDR3 extends over 15 amino acids.

The chain uses TRBV29-1 and TRBJ2-3; weak D call: TRBD2 (6 bases). This CDR3 spans 15 amino acids. V was clipped by 1 base and J by 6 bases, with 17 bases between them. In germline, CDR1 is SQVTM, CDR2 ANQGSEA. The CDR3 reads CSVEGEREPLDTQYF. CDR3 nucleotide sequence: TGCAGCGTTGAAGGTGAACGGGAGCCCCTGGATACGCAGTATTTT.

The rearrangement links TRBV5-6 to TRBJ2-1; TRBD2 matches at 8 bases. CDR1 and CDR2 from the germline V gene are SGHDT and YYEEEE. With V trimmed by 4 bases and J by 0 bases, 9 bases remained unmatched. There are 17 residues in the CDR3. The CDR3 region has the DNA TGTGCCAGCAGCACCGGGACTAGGGGGAGCTCCTACAATGAGCAGTTCTTC. Encoded protein: CASSTGTRGSSYNEQFF.

Written as DNA, the CDR3 is TGTGCCAGCAGTTTACCTGGTTCCGGGGAGCAGTACTTC. This gives the protein CASSLPGSGEQYF. The chain is built from TRBV27 and TRBJ2-7; D is uncertain. Germline-derived CDR1 and CDR2 are MNHEY and SMNVEV (reference sequence). V was trimmed by 2 bases and J by 7 bases, leaving 12 bases between them. The CDR3 spans 13 residues.

The chain recombines TRBV30 with TRBJ1-1; 7 positions match TRBD1. This CDR3 is 16 amino acids long. Germline CDR1 GTSNPN, CDR2 SVGIG (reference sequence). Trimming took 0 bases from V and 0 from J; bases not matched to a gene: 7. In DNA form, the CDR3 reads TGTGCCTGGAGTGTTGGAAGGACAGGCCTGAACACTGAAGCTTTCTTT. The encoded protein is CAWSVGRTGLNTEAFF.

The V gene is TRBV5-4, the J gene TRBJ2-1; 8 bases are a match to TRBD2. The CDR3 totals 17 residues. Trimming at V came to 4 bases and at J to 2 bases, leaving 11 bases not matched to a gene. Germline lookup yields CDR1 SGHNT and CDR2 YYREEE (reference sequence). The CDR3 DNA follows: TGTGCCAGCAGCGCGGTCGTTGGCGGGAGGCCCTACAATGAGCAGTTCTTC. Its translation is CASSAVVGGRPYNEQFF.